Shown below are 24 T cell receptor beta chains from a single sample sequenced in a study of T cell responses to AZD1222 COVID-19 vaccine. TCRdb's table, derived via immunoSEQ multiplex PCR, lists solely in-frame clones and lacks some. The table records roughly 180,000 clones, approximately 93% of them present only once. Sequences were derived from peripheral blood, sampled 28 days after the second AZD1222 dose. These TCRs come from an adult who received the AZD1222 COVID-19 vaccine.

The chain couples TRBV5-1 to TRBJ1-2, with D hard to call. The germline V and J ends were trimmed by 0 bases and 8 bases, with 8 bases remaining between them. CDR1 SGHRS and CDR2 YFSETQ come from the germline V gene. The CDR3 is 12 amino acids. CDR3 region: CASSLGRYGYTF. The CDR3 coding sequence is TGCGCCAGCAGCTTGGGAAGGTACGGCTACACCTTC.

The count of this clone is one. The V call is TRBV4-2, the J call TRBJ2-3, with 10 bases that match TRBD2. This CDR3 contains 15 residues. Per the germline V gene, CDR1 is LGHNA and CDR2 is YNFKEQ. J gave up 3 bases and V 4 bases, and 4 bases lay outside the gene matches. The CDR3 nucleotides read TGTGCCAGCAGCCCCCCAGCGGGGGGGACAGATACGCAGTATTTT. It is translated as CASSPPAGGTDTQYF.

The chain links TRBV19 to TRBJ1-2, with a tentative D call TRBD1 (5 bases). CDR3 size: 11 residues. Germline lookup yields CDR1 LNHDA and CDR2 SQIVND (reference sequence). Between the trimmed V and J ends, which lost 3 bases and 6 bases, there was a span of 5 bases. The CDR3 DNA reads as TGTGCCAGTAGTATGGGGCATGGCTACACCTTC. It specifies CASSMGHGYTF.

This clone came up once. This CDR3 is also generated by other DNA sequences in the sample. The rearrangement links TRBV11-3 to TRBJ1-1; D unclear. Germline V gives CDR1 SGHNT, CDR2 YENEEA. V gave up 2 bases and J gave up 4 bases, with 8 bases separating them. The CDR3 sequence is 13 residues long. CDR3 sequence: CASSLSGITEAFF. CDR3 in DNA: TGTGCCAGCAGCTTATCTGGGATCACTGAAGCTTTCTTT.

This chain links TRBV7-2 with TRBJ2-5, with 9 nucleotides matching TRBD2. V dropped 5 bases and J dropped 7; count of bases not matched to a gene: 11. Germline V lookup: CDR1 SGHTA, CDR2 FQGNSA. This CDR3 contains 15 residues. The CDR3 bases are TGTGCCAGCAGCCCGGGACTAGCCCGGCGGGGGACCCAGTACTTC. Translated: CASSPGLARRGTQYF.

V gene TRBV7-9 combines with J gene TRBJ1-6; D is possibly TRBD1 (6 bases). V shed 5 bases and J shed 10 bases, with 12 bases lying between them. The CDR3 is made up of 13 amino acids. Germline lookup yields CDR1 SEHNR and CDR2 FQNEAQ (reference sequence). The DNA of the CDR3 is TGTGCCAGCAGCACCAACAGGGACTCACCCCTCCACTTT. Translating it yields CASSTNRDSPLHF. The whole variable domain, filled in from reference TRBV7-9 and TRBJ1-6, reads DTGVSQNPRHKITKRGQNVTFRCDPISEHNRLYWYRQTLGQGPEFLTYFQNEAQLEKSRLLSDRFSAERPKGSFSTLEIQRTEQGDSAMYLCASSTNRDSPLHFGNGTRLTVT.

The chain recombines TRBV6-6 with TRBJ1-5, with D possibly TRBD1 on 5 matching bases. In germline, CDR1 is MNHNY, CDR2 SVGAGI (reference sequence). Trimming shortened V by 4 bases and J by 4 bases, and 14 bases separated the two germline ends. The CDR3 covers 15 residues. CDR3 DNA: TGTGCCAGCAGTTTCCGAGCCGGGGGAAATCAGCCCCAGCATTTT. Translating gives CASSFRAGGNQPQHF.

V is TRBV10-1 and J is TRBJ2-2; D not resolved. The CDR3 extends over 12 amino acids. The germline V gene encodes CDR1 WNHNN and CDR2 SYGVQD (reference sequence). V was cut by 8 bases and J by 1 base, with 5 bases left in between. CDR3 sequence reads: CASARNTGELFF. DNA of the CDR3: TGCGCCAGCGCCAGGAACACCGGGGAGCTGTTTTTT.

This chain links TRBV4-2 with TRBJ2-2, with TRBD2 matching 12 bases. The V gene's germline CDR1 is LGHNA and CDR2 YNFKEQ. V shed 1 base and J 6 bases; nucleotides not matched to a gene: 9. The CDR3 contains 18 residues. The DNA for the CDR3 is TGTGCCAGCAGCCAAGCTAGCGGGGGGGTGATTGGGGCCGGGGAGCTGTTTTTT. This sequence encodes CASSQASGGVIGAGELFF.

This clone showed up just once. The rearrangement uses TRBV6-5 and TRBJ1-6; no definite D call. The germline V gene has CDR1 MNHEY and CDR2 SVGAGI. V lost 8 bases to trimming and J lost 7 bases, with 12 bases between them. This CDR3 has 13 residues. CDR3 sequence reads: CASRFDGNSPLHF. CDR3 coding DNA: TGTGCCAGCCGGTTCGACGGAAATTCACCCCTCCACTTT.

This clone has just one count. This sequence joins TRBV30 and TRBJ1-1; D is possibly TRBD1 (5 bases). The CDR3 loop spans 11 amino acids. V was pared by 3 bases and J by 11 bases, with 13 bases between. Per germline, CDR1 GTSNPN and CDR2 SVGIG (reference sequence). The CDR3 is CAWSGGVWAFF. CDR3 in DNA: TGTGCCTGGAGCGGAGGGGTCTGGGCTTTCTTT.

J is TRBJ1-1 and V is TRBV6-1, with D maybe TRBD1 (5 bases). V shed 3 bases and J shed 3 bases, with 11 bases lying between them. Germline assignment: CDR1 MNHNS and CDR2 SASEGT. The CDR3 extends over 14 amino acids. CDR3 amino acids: CASSEGTAYTEAFF. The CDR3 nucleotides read TGTGCCAGCAGTGAGGGGACGGCATACACTGAAGCTTTCTTT.

DNA of the CDR3: TGCGCCAGCAGCCAGGGGGTTCCAGGGAGTTATGGCTACACCTTC. Translated, it gives CASSQGVPGSYGYTF. The chain links TRBV4-3 to TRBJ1-2, with D possibly matching TRBD1 (5 bases). Trimming stripped 3 bases from V and 5 bases from J, with 16 bases between. This CDR3 contains 15 residues. The germline V gene has CDR1 LGHNA and CDR2 YSLEER.

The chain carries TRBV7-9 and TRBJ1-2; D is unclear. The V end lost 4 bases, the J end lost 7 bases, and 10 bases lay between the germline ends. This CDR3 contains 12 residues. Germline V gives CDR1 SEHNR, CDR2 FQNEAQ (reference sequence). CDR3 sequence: CASSSQRSGYTF. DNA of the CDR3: TGTGCCAGCAGCTCCCAAAGGTCTGGCTACACCTTC.

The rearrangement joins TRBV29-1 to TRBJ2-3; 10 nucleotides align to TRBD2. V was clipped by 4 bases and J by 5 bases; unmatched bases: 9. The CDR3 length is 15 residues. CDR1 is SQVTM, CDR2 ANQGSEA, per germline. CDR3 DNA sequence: TGCAGCGTTGTAGTTCCTAGCGGGGGCCTAGATACGCAGTATTTT. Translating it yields CSVVVPSGGLDTQYF.

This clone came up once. Here the CDR3 reads CASSLGAGAADTQYF. In nucleotides, the CDR3 is TGCGCCAGCAGCTTGGGAGCGGGAGCGGCAGATACGCAGTATTTT. This chain uses TRBV5-1 with TRBJ2-3; 8 bases match TRBD2. Per germline, CDR1 SGHRS and CDR2 YFSETQ. With 0 bases clipped from V and 4 bases from J, the junction kept 4 bases outside the gene matches. This CDR3 contains 15 residues.

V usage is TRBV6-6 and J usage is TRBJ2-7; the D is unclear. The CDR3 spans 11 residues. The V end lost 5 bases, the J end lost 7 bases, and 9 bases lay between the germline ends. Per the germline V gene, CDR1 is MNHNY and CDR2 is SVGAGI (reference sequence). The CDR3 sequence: CASSNPREQYF. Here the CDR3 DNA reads TGTGCCAGCAGTAACCCCAGGGAGCAGTACTTC.

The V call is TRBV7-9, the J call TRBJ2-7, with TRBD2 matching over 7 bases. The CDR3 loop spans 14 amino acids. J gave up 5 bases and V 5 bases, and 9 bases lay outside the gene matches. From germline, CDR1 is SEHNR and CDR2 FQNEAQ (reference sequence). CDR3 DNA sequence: TGTGCCAGCAGCGGATCTGGGAGGGCCCACGAGCAGTACTTC. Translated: CASSGSGRAHEQYF.

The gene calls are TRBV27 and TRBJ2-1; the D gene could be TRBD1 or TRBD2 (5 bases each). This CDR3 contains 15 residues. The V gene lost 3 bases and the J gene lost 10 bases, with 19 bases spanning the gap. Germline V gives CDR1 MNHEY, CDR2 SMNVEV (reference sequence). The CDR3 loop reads CASSFYPGRLGEQFF. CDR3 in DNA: TGTGCCAGCAGTTTTTACCCGGGGCGGCTCGGGGAGCAGTTCTTC.

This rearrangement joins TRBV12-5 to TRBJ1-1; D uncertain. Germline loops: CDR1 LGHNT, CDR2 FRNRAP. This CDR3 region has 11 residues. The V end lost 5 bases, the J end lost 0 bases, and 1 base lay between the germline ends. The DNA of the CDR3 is TGTGCTAGTGGTATGAACACTGAAGCTTTCTTT. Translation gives CASGMNTEAFF.

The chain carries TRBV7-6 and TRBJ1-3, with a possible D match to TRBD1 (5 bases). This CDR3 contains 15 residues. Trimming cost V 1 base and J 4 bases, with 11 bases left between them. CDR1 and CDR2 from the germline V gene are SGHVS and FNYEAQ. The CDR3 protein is CASSLGGTGGNTIYF. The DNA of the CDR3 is TGTGCCAGCAGCTTAGGGGGGACCGGCGGAAACACCATATATTTT.

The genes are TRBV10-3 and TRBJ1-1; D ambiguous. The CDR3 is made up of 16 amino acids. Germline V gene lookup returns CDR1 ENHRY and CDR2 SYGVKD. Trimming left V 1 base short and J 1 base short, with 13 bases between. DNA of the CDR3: TGTGCCATCAGTGAGTATTCGGGTCGGAGGAACACTGAAGCTTTCTTT. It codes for CAISEYSGRRNTEAFF.

In nucleotides, the CDR3 is TGCGCCAGCAGCTATAGGACCCAGGGGGGAGCTAACTATGGCTACACCTTC. It translates to CASSYRTQGGANYGYTF. This chain connects TRBV5-1 to TRBJ1-2; TRBD1 matches 7 bases. The CDR3 runs to 17 residues. Germline CDR1 SGHRS, CDR2 YFSETQ. After removal of 3 bases from V and 0 bases from J, the junction contained 11 bases not matched to a gene.

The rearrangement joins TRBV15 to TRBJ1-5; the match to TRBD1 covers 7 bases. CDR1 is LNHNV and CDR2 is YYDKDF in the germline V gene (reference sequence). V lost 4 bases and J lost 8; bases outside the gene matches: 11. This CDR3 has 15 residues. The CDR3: CATSTLGQLREPQHF. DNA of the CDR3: TGTGCCACCAGCACCTTGGGACAGTTAAGGGAGCCCCAGCATTTT.